This entry describes one T cell receptor (beta chain). Its antigen is unknown. Base qualities are missing; no much larger clone stands one base away. TCRbeta CDR3 regions were amplified from genomic DNA using the immunoSEQ Assay, a bias-controlled multiplex PCR. Per the original workflow: The number of nucleated cells in each sample was estimated from the amplification of reference gene primers within the assay. Sequence reads were collapsed and filtered to measure the absolute abundance of every unique TCRbeta CDR3 rearrangement. For each sample, productive Simpson clonality was calculated as the square root of Simpson's diversity index over productive rearrangements. TCRdb obtained this table from immuneACCESS and retained in-frame rearrangements with V and J assigned. These tables miss some clones; where compared with another copy, unresolved V genes account for less than half of the shortfall, and the remainder is unexplained. Clonal size and the V and J genes are those of that table, whereas D and trimming came from the DNA. The sample data list approximately 100,000 clones, and 70% to 90% of these were observed just once. The ten biggest clones cover approximately 5.1% of the sample.

This entry belongs to a study of blood T cell repertoires in COVID-19 (dated by TCRdb to 2020 to 2022). Turning to the overall study: The collaborator samples originated in the United States, Italy and Spain and spanned the acute and convalescent phases of COVID-19. The dataset comprised deeply sampled blood TCRbeta repertoires from subjects exposed to, actively infected with, or recovered from COVID-19. The samples were drawn from the first 160 participants of the ongoing ImmuneRACE study and from some 1,300 subjects provided by 6 global collaborators. The prospective study material was composed of cDNA or gDNA derived from T cells, B-cell-depleted T cells, or PBMCs. A de-identified subject ID, COVID-19 status, age in years and sex were almost always included in the sample metadata. Where available, HLA class I and class II types were obtained from metadata supplied by the sample provider rather than from assay-based typing. The repertoires were released in a freely available public database intended as a resource for research on the immune response to SARS-CoV-2. Beyond this particular receptor, the publication reports: The amount of clinical and demographic metadata varied by source and participant and was provided uncurated.

Trimming costs V 0 bases and J 8 bases, and their ends lie 13 bases apart. The CDR3 starts with the cysteine, ends with the phenylalanine, and has 14 residues. Only the CDR3 DNA is retained, 42 bases long and in frame from the first base. According to the germline V gene, CDR1 reads ENHRY and CDR2 reads SYGVKD. Collaborating institutions collected whole blood in K2EDTA tubes following their own protocols. For TCRbeta analysis, collaborators shipped samples in one of three forms: frozen whole blood, isolated PBMCs, or DNA extracted from either of those sample types. The clonotype was recovered from a human donor in a cohort sampled during active COVID-19. The V and J genes are TRBV10-3 and TRBJ1-2; the best D guess is TRBD1, with 5 bases matching. Material for sequencing was peripheral blood. The sequence in DNA is TGTGCCATCAGTGAGTCAGTGACAGTTAGCGGCTACACCTTC. It translates to CAISESVTVSGYTF.